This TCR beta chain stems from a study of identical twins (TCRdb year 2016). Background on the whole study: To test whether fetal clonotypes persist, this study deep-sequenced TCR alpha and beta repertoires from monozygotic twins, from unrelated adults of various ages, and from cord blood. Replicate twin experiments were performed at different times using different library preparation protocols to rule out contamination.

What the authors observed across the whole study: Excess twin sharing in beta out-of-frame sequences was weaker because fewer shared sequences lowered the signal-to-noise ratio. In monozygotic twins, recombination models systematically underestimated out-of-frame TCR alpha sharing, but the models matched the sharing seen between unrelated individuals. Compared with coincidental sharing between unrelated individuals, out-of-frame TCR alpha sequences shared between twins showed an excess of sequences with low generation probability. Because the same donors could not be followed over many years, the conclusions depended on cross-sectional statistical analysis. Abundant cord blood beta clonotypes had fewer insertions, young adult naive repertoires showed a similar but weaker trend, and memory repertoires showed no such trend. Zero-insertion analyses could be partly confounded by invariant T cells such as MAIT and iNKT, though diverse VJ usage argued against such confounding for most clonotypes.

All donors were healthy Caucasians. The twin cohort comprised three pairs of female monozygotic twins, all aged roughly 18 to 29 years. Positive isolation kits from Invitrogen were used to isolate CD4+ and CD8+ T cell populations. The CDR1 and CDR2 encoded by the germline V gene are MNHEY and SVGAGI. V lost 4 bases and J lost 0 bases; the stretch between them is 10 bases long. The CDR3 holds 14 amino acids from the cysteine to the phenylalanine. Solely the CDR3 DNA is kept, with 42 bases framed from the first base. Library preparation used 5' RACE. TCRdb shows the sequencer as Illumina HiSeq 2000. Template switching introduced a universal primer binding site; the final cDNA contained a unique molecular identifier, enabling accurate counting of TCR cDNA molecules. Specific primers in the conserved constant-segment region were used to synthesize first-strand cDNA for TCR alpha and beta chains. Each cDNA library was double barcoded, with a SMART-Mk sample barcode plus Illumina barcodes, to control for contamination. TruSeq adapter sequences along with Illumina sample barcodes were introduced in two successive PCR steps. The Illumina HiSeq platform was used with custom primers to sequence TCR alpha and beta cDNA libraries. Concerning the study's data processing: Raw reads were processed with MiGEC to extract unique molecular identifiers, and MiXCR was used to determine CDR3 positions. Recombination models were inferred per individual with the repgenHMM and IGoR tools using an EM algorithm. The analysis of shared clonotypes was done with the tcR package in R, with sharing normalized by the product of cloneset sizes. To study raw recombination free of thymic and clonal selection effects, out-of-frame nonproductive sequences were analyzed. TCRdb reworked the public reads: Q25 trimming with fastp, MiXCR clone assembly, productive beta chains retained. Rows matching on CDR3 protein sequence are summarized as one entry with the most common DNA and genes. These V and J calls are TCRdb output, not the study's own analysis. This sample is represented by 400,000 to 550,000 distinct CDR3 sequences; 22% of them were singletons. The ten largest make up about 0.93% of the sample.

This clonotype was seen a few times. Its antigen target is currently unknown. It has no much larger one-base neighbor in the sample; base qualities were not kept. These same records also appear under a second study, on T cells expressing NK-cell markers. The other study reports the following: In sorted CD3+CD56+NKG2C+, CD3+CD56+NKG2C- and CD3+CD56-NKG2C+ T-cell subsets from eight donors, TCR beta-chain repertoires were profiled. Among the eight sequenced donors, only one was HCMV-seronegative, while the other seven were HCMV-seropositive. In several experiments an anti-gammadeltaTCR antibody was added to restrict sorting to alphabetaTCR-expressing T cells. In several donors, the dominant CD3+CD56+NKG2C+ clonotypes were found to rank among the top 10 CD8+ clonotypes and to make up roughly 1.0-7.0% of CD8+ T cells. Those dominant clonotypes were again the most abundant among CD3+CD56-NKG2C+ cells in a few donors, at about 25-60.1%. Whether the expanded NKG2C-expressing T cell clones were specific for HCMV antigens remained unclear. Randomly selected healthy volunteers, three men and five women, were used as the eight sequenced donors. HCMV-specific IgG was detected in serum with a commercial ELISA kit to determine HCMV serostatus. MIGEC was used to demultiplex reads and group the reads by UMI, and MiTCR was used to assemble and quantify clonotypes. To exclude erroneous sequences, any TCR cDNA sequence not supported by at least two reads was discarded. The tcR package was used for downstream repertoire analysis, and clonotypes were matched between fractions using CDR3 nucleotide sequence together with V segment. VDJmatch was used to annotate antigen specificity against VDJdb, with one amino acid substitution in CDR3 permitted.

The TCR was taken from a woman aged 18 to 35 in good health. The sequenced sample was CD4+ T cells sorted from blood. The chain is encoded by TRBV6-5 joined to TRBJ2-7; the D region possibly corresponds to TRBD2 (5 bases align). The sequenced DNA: TGTGCCAGCAGTTGGGAGAGGAGCTCCTACGAGCAGTACTTC. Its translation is CASSWERSSYEQYF.